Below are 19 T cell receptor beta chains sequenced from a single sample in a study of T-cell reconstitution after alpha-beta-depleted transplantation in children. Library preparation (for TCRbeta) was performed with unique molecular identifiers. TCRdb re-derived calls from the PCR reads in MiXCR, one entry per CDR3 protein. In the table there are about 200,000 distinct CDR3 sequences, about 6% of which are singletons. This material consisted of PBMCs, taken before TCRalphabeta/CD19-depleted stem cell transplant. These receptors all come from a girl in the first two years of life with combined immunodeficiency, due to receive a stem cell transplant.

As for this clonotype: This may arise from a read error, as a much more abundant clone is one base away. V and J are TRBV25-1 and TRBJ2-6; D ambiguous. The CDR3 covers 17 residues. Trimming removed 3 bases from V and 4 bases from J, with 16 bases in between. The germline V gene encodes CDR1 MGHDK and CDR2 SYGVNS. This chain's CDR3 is CASSDSDFLLGANVLTF. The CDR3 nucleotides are TGTGCCAGCAGTGATTCTGATTTTCTTTTAGGGGCCAACGTCCTGACTTTC.

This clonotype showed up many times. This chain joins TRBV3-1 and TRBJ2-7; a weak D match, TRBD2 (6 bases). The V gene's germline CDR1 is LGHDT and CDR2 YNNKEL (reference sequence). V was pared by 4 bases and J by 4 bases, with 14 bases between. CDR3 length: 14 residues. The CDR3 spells CASSPRGSGYEQYF. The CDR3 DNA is TGTGCCAGCAGCCCGCGGGGTAGCGGTTACGAGCAGTACTTC.

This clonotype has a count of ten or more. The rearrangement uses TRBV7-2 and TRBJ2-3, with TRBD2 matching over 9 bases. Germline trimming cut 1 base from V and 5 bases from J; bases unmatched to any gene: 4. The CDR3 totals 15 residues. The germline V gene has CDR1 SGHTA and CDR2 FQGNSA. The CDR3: CASSLVRGGLDTQYF. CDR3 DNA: TGTGCCAGCAGCTTAGTGCGGGGGGGTCTAGATACGCAGTATTTT.

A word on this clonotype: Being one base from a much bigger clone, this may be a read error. This CDR3 reads CGARVVGWSFNEQFF. The DNA of the CDR3 is TGCGGTGCCCGGGTTGTAGGGTGGTCCTTCAATGAGCAGTTCTTC. This sequence joins TRBV20-1 and TRBJ2-1; D call uncertain. CDR3 size: 15 residues. Germline lookup yields CDR1 DFQATT and CDR2 SNEGSKA (reference sequence).

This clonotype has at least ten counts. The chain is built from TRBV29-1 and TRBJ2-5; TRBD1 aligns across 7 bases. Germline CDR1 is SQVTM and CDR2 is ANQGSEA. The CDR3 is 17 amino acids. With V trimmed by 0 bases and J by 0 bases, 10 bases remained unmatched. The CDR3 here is CSVEDYRGRTHQETQYF. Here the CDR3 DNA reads TGCAGCGTTGAAGACTACAGGGGACGGACTCACCAAGAGACCCAGTACTTC.

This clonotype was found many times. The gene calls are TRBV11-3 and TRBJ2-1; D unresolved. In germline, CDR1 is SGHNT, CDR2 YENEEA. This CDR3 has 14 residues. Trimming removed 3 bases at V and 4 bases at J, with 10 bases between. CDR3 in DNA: TGTGCCAGCAGCTTGTTGGACCCATACAATGAGCAGTTCTTC. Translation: CASSLLDPYNEQFF.

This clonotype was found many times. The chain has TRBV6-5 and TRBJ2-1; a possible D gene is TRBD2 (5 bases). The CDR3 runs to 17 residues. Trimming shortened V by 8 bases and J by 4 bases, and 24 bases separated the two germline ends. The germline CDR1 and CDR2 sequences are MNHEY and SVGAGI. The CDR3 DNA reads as TGTGCCAGCGGTCCTCGACTACTCGTCTTACCTTACAATGAGCAGTTCTTC. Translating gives CASGPRLLVLPYNEQFF.

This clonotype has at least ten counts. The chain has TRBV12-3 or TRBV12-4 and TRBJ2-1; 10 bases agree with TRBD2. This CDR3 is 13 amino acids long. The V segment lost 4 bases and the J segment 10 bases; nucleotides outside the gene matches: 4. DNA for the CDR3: TGTGCCAGCAGTTATGGGACTAGCGACGAGCAGTTCTTC. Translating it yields CASSYGTSDEQFF.

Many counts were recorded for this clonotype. The CDR3 here is CASSSSGTADTQYF. The CDR3 DNA follows: TGTGCCAGCAGCTCTAGCGGGACGGCAGATACGCAGTATTTT. The chain has TRBV7-3 and TRBJ2-3, with 9 positions matching TRBD2. The ends lost 4 bases at V and 4 bases at J; junction bases unmatched: 3. The CDR3 runs 14 residues. Per the germline V gene, CDR1 is SGHTA and CDR2 is FQGTGA.

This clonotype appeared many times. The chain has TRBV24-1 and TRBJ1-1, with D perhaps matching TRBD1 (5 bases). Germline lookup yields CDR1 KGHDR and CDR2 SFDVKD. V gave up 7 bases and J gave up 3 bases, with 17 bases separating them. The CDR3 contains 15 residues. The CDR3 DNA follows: TGTGCCACCAGGGGGATCGATGGGGGAGACACTGAAGCTTTCTTT. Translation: CATRGIDGGDTEAFF.

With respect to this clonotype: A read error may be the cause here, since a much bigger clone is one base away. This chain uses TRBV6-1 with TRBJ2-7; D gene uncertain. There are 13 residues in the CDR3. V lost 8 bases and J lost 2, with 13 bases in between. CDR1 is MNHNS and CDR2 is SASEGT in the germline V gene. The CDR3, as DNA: TGTGCCAGCCGCGAGAAGGGAACCTACGAGCAGTACTTC. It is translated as CASREKGTYEQYF.

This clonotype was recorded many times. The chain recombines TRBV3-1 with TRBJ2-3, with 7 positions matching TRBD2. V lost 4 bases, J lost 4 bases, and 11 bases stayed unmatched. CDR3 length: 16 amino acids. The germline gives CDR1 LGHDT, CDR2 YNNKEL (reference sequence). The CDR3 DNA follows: TGTGCCAGCAGCCGGATTGGTACAGCGGGGCCAGATACGCAGTATTTT. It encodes CASSRIGTAGPDTQYF.

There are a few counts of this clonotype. CDR3 region: CASGLSVGGGELFF. CDR3 in DNA: TGTGCTAGTGGTTTGTCCGTGGGTGGCGGGGAGCTGTTTTTT. The gene calls are TRBV12-5 and TRBJ2-2; no firm D call. Germline CDR1 reads LGHNT; CDR2 reads FRNRAP. The CDR3 has 14 residues. The V gene lost 2 bases and the J gene lost 7 bases, with 11 bases spanning the gap.

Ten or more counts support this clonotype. The CDR3: CAISRLADGELFF. In nucleotides, the CDR3 is TGTGCCATCAGTAGACTAGCGGACGGGGAGCTGTTTTTT. The gene calls are TRBV10-3 and TRBJ2-2; 9 bases are shared with TRBD2. CDR1 and CDR2 from the germline V gene are ENHRY and SYGVKD. This CDR3 comprises 13 residues. V gave up 5 bases and J gave up 7 bases; unmatched junction bases: 2.

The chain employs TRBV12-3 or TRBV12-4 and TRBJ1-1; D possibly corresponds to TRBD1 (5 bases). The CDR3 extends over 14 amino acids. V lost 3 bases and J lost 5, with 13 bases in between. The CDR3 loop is CASSLRGDGTEAFF. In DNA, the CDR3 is TGTGCCAGCAGTTTGAGAGGGGACGGGACTGAAGCTTTCTTT.

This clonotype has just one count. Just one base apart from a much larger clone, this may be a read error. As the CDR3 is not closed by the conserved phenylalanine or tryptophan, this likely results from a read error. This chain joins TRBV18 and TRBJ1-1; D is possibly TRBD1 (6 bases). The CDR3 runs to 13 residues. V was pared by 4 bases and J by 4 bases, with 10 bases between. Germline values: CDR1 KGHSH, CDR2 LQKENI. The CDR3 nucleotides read TGTGCCAGCTCACGAGCAGGGGTCACTGAAGCTTTCTGT. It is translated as CASSRAGVTEAFC.

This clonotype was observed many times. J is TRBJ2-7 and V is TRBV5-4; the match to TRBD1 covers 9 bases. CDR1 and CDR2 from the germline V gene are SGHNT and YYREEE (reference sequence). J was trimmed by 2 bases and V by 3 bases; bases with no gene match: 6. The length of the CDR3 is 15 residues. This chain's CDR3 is CASSSPGQGTYEQYF. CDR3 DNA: TGTGCCAGCAGCTCCCCAGGACAGGGGACCTACGAGCAGTACTTC.

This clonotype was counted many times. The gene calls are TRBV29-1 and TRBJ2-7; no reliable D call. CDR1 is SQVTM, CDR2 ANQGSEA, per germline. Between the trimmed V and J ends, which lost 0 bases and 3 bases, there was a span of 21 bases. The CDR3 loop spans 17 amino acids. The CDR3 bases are TGCAGCGTTGAAGACGGAATGGTTCACATTCCAGGCTACGAGCAGTACTTC. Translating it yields CSVEDGMVHIPGYEQYF.

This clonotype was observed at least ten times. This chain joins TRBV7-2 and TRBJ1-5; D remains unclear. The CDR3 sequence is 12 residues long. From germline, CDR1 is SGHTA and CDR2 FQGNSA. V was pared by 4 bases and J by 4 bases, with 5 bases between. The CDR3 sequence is CASSWDNQPQHF. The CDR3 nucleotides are TGTGCCAGCAGCTGGGATAATCAGCCCCAGCATTTT.